This T cell receptor beta chain comes out of a study of T cells expressing NK-cell markers. Study-wide context: The authors sequenced eight donors, of whom seven were HCMV-seropositive and one was seronegative.

TCRdb reprocessed the 5' RACE reads and stores each CDR3 protein as one record, lacking DNA. Its table records some 460,000 distinct CDR3 sequences. Findings and limits, study-wide: The study found these clonotypes also leading the CD3+CD56-NKG2C+ fraction in a few donors. Whether expanded NKG2C+ T cell clones were HCMV-specific remained unclear.

In the case of this clonotype: Its antigen is still unknown.

Germline V gene sequence: CDR1 SGHTA, CDR2 FQGNSA. The CDR3 sequence is 16 residues long. The specimen sequenced was blood T cells: a sorted CD56 or NKG2C T cell subset, CD4+ or CD8+ T cells, or bulk PBMC T cells (not recorded which). The TCR sequence derives from a woman in her forties or fifties in good health. V and J are TRBV7-2 and TRBJ2-2; TCRdb outputs TRBD1, but without DNA this stays unchecked. CDR3 region: CASSFPRTGTFGELFF.